This T cell receptor beta chain was profiled in a study of identical twins. Study-level results: These conclusions were based on statistical analysis (cross-sectional, not following the same donors).

CDR3 length: 13 amino acids. CDR1 SGHTA and CDR2 FQGNSA come from the germline V gene. Trimming removed 4 bases from V and 6 bases from J, with 10 bases in between. This clonotype has a handful of counts. Its antigen remains unidentified. A single record per CDR3 protein comes from TCRdb applying MiXCR to the 5' RACE reads. The data show roughly 490,000 distinct CDR3 sequences, more than 13% seen once. The data also belong to a second study, concerning yellow fever vaccine responses in identical twins.

This chain links TRBV7-2 with TRBJ1-5; D is unclear. The TCR sequence derives from a woman aged 18-29 years in good health. The source material was CD4+ T cells sorted from blood. CDR3 amino acids: CASSSSDRQPQHF. The CDR3 region has the DNA TGTGCCAGCAGCTCCTCTGATCGTCAGCCCCAGCATTTT. Based on the CDR3 plus reference TRBV7-2 and TRBJ1-5, the full variable domain is GAGVSQSPSNKVTEKGKDVELRCDPISGHTALYWYRQSLGQGLEFLIYFQGNSAPDKSGLPSDRFSAERTGGSVSTLTIQRTQQEDSAVYLCASSSSDRQPQHFGDGTRLSIL.